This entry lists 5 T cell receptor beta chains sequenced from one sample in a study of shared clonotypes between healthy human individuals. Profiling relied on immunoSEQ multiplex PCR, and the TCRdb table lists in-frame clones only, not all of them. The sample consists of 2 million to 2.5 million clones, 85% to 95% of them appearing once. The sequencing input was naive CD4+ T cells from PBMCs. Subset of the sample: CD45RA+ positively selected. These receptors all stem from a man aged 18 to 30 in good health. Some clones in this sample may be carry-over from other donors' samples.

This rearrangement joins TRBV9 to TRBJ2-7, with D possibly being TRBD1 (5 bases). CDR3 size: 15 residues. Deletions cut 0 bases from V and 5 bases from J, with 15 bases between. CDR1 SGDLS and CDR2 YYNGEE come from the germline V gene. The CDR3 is CASSVGGRGPHEQYF. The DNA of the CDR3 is TGTGCCAGCAGCGTAGGGGGAAGGGGTCCCCACGAGCAGTACTTC.

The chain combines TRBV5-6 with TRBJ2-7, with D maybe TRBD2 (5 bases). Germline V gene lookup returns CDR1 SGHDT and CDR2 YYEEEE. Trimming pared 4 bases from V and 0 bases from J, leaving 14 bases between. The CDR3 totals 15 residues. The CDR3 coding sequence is TGTGCCAGCAGCGTCGGGATTCCTTCCTCCTACGAGCAGTACTTC. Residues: CASSVGIPSSYEQYF.

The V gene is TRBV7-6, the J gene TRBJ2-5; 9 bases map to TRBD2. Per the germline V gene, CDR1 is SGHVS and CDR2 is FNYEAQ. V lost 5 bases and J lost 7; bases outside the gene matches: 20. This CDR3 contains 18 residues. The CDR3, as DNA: TGTGCCAGCAGCCAAGTCATCCTAGCGGGGCGACTGGGGGGGACCCAGTACTTC. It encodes CASSQVILAGRLGGTQYF.

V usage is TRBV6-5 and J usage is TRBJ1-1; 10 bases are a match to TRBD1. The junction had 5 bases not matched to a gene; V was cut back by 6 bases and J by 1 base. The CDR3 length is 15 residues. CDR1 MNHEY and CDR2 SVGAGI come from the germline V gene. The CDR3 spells CASRLTGGRNTEAFF. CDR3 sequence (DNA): TGTGCCAGCAGGTTGACAGGGGGCCGGAACACTGAAGCTTTCTTT.

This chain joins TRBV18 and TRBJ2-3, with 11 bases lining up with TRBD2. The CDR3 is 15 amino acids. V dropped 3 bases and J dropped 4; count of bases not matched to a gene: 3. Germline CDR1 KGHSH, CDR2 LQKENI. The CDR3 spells CASSPTSGAPDTQYF. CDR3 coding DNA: TGTGCCAGCTCACCGACTAGCGGGGCCCCAGATACGCAGTATTTT.